The 32 T cell receptor beta chains below come from one sample, sequenced in a study of blood T cell repertoires in COVID-19. Clones were sequenced by immunoSEQ multiplex PCR, and TCRdb holds only the in-frame ones, with some missing. Among 200,000 to 300,000 clones listed, 84% were seen once. Sequenced material: peripheral blood. All receptors come from a man aged 40-49 years who had recovered from COVID-19.

Only one count was recorded for this clone. This sequence joins TRBV5-1 and TRBJ2-5; TRBD1 matches 8 bases. The CDR3 sequence is 14 residues long. With V trimmed by 4 bases and J by 1 base, 3 bases remained unmatched. The germline V gene encodes CDR1 SGHRS and CDR2 YFSETQ. Here the CDR3 reads CASSEGQAQETQYF. The DNA of the CDR3 is TGCGCCAGCAGCGAGGGACAGGCCCAAGAGACCCAGTACTTC.

J is TRBJ2-1 and V is TRBV20-1; D is ambiguous. Germline V gene data show CDR1 as DFQATT and CDR2 as SNEGSKA (reference sequence). The CDR3 consists of 10 residues. Trimming stripped 5 bases from V and 6 bases from J, with 5 bases between. The CDR3 DNA follows: TGCAGTGCTCTTAGCAATGAGCAGTTCTTC. Its translation is CSALSNEQFF.

This clone was observed once. V usage is TRBV5-1 and J usage is TRBJ1-2; 10 positions agree with TRBD1. The CDR3 is 15 amino acids. Per germline, CDR1 SGHRS and CDR2 YFSETQ. The trim removed 0 bases at V and 2 bases at J, leaving 1 base unmatched. This CDR3 reads CASSLGGQGNYGYTF. The CDR3 nucleotides read TGCGCCAGCAGCTTGGGGGGACAGGGGAACTATGGCTACACCTTC.

The chain employs TRBV5-4 and TRBJ2-5, with TRBD2 matching over 8 bases. Unmatched junction bases numbered 12, after V lost 0 bases and J lost 5 bases. The germline gives CDR1 SGHNT, CDR2 YYREEE (reference sequence). The CDR3 has 17 residues. CDR3 protein: CASSLVGAGVGRETQYF. The CDR3 region has the DNA TGTGCCAGCAGCTTGGTGGGAGCGGGAGTCGGCCGGGAGACCCAGTACTTC.

The rearrangement joins TRBV2 to TRBJ2-1; TRBD1 agrees at 9 bases. The CDR3 spans 15 residues. The junction had 7 bases not matched to a gene; V was cut back by 6 bases and J by 4 bases. The germline gives CDR1 SNHLY, CDR2 FYNNEI. CDR3 sequence: CASRARQGVYNEQFF. The CDR3 coding sequence is TGTGCCAGCAGGGCAAGACAGGGGGTTTACAATGAGCAGTTCTTC.

The rearrangement links TRBV13 to TRBJ2-7; 7 nucleotides match TRBD1. CDR3 length: 12 residues. From germline, CDR1 is PRHDT and CDR2 FYEKMQ (reference sequence). V lost 5 bases to trimming and J lost 4 bases; unmatched junction nucleotides: 2. CDR3 region: CASSQDRYEQYF. As DNA, the CDR3 is TGTGCCAGCAGCCAGGACAGGTACGAGCAGTACTTC.

This clone was observed a few times. The gene calls are TRBV19 and TRBJ1-3; D is unclear. Germline V gene sequence: CDR1 LNHDA, CDR2 SQIVND (reference sequence). There are 14 residues in the CDR3. V was pared by 10 bases and J by 3 bases, with 16 bases between. The CDR3 spells CATRGSSYGNTIYF. The CDR3 nucleotides are TGTGCCACTCGAGGCAGTTCCTATGGAAACACCATATATTTT.

The chain joins TRBV19 to TRBJ2-2; no clear D gene. Germline loops: CDR1 LNHDA, CDR2 SQIVND (reference sequence). The CDR3 runs to 16 residues. V gave up 6 bases and J gave up 1 base, with 15 bases separating them. The DNA for the CDR3 is TGTGCCAGTAGCCCCTACGTCCGTTTGAACACCGGGGAGCTGTTTTTT. It encodes CASSPYVRLNTGELFF.

The chain uses TRBV27 and TRBJ2-1, with D maybe TRBD1 (6 bases). V lost 8 bases and J 7 bases, leaving 9 bases between the germline ends. This CDR3 is built from 11 residues. Germline loops: CDR1 MNHEY, CDR2 SMNVEV (reference sequence). The CDR3 nucleotides read TGTGCCAGCTCCAGGGGTAATGAGCAGTTCTTC. Amino acids: CASSRGNEQFF.

The chain couples TRBV11-2 to TRBJ1-3, with D possibly being TRBD1 (5 bases). Trimming took off 3 bases at V and 4 bases at J, with 10 bases between the two ends. CDR1 SGHAT and CDR2 FQNNGV come from the germline V gene. There are 14 residues in the CDR3. CDR3 sequence: CASSFGGTGNTIYF. The CDR3 bases are TGTGCCAGCAGCTTCGGGGGAACCGGAAACACCATATATTTT.

This clone has more than one count but fewer than ten. Other nucleotide sequences in the sample specify the same CDR3. The V gene is TRBV3-1 (or the pseudogene TRBV3-2), the J gene TRBJ2-1, with 9 bases identical to TRBD2. Germline lookup yields CDR1 LGHDT and CDR2 YNNKEL (reference sequence). Trimming at V came to 1 base and at J to 7 bases, leaving 2 bases not matched to a gene. This CDR3 contains 14 residues. The CDR3 coding sequence is TGTGCCAGCAGCCAAGGGCTAGCGGGGAATGAGCAGTTCTTC. Translating it yields CASSQGLAGNEQFF.

The J gene is TRBJ1-1, the V gene TRBV7-2, with 8 bases aligning to TRBD1. The ends lost 2 bases at V and 5 bases at J; junction bases unmatched: 13. The CDR3 spans 17 residues. From germline, CDR1 is SGHTA and CDR2 FQGNSA. Here the CDR3 reads CASSLSPGGMDGTEAFF. The CDR3 bases are TGTGCCAGCAGCTTATCTCCAGGGGGCATGGATGGAACTGAAGCTTTCTTT.

This clone was seen more than once but under ten times. V usage is TRBV29-1 and J usage is TRBJ2-2; D might be TRBD1 (6 bases). V lost 8 bases to trimming and J lost 3 bases, with 16 bases between them. CDR1 is SQVTM and CDR2 is ANQGSEA in the germline V gene. There are 14 residues in the CDR3. As DNA, the CDR3 is TGCAGCCCCGTCGGGACAACAGACACCGGGGAGCTGTTTTTT. Residues: CSPVGTTDTGELFF.

Concerning this clone itself: The same CDR3 also results from other DNA sequences found in this sample. The J gene is TRBJ2-2, the V gene TRBV11-2; D is unresolved. The ends were cut back, 4 bases at V and 2 bases at J, with 5 bases in the middle. Germline CDR1 SGHAT, CDR2 FQNNGV. The CDR3 is 13 amino acids. The CDR3 sequence: CASSYLNTGELFF. The DNA for the CDR3 is TGTGCCAGCAGCTATTTAAACACCGGGGAGCTGTTTTTT.

V usage is TRBV11-2 and J usage is TRBJ2-2; D call uncertain. The length of the CDR3 is 14 residues. V lost 5 bases, J lost 4 bases, and 11 bases lay in between. Germline CDR1 and CDR2: SGHAT and FQNNGV. In nucleotides, the CDR3 is TGTGCCAGCAGCCGCGTCCGAAGCACCGGGGAGCTGTTTTTT. Protein: CASSRVRSTGELFF.

The chain uses TRBV12-3 or TRBV12-4 and TRBJ1-2; tentative D call: TRBD1 (6 bases). The V end lost 6 bases, the J end lost 3 bases, and 11 bases lay between the germline ends. The length of the CDR3 is 13 residues. CDR3 nucleotide sequence: TGTGCCAGCAGCAATACAGGGTACTATGGCTACACCTTC. Amino acid sequence: CASSNTGYYGYTF.

As concerns this clone: This likely comes from a read error, as the CDR3 has no conserved phenylalanine or tryptophan at its end. The DNA is left out, because the CDR3 cannot be placed on it with certainty; the CDR3 is given as TCRdb lists it. This rearrangement joins TRBV3-1 (or the pseudogene TRBV3-2) to TRBJ2-7; TRBD1 is taken as the D call from the table, unchecked against the DNA. The CDR3 has 8 residues if both end residues are counted. Germline values: CDR1 LGHDT, CDR2 YNNKEL (reference sequence). CDR3 loop: CASSPGGC.

The chain combines TRBV5-6 with TRBJ2-1; 7 bases are shared with TRBD2. The CDR3 consists of 16 residues. With V trimmed by 4 bases and J by 6 bases, 13 bases remained unmatched. The V gene's germline CDR1 is SGHDT and CDR2 YYEEEE. CDR3 nucleotides: TGTGCCAGCAGCCTCCGGGGGGACTACGACTTCAATGAGCAGTTCTTC. Encoded protein: CASSLRGDYDFNEQFF. Complete variable domain (other parts from reference TRBV5-6 and TRBJ2-1): DAGVTQSPTHLIKTRGQQVTLRCSPKSGHDTVSWYQQALGQGPQFIFQYYEEEERQRGNFPDRFSGHQFPNYSSELNVNALLLGDSALYLCASSLRGDYDFNEQFFGPGTRLTVL.

V gene TRBV3-1 (or the pseudogene TRBV3-2) combines with J gene TRBJ2-1; 12 nucleotides align to TRBD2. CDR1 and CDR2 from the germline V gene are LGHDT and YNNKEL (reference sequence). J lost 7 bases, V lost 4 bases, and 8 bases had no gene match. CDR3 length equals 16 residues. The chain's CDR3 is CASSPAASGRVNEQFF. In nucleotides, the CDR3 is TGTGCCAGCAGCCCCGCCGCTAGCGGGAGGGTGAATGAGCAGTTCTTC.

The V gene is TRBV5-1, the J gene TRBJ1-4, with no clear D. The V and J ends lost 1 base and 7 bases respectively, with 14 bases between them. The length of the CDR3 is 15 residues. CDR1 is SGHRS and CDR2 is YFSETQ in the germline V gene. The DNA of the CDR3 is TGCGCCAGCAGCTTGAGTGGGGATCGGGGTGAAAAACTGTTTTTT. It translates to CASSLSGDRGEKLFF. The variable domain in full, completed from reference TRBV5-1 and TRBJ1-4, reads KAGVTQTPRYLIKTRGQQVTLSCSPISGHRSVSWYQQTPGQGLQFLFEYFSETQRNKGNFPGRFSGRQFSNSRSEMNVSTLELGDSALYLCASSLSGDRGEKLFFGSGTQLSVL.

This clone came up once. The V and J genes are TRBV18 and TRBJ2-7; TRBD2 aligns across 11 bases. V gave up 6 bases and J gave up 4 bases; unmatched junction bases: 5. CDR1 is KGHSH, CDR2 LQKENI, per germline. This CDR3 region has 14 residues. CDR3 coding DNA: TGTGCCAGCTCTTCGGGACTAGCGGAATACGAGCAGTACTTC. Protein sequence: CASSSGLAEYEQYF.

The J gene is TRBJ2-1, the V gene TRBV2, with a weak D call TRBD2 (5 bases). The germline V gene has CDR1 SNHLY and CDR2 FYNNEI. The length of the CDR3 is 14 residues. Trimming cost V 7 bases and J 10 bases, with 20 bases left between them. The CDR3 loop reads CASTVSGTNAEQFF. CDR3 sequence (DNA): TGTGCCAGCACAGTCAGCGGAACCAATGCAGAGCAGTTCTTC.

This clone was found once. The gene calls are TRBV5-1 and TRBJ2-5; tentatively, D is TRBD2 (5 bases). This CDR3 comprises 15 residues. With 0 bases removed from V and 3 bases from J, the gap between germline ends came to 12 bases. Germline V CDR1 and CDR2: SGHRS, YFSETQ. The CDR3 nucleotides read TGCGCCAGCAGCTTGGAGGCCAGCGGAAAAGAGACCCAGTACTTC. Encoded protein: CASSLEASGKETQYF.

In its sample, this clone was seen a few times. This chain uses TRBV5-5 with TRBJ2-2; D possibly corresponds to TRBD1 (5 bases). The ends were cut back, 2 bases at V and 2 bases at J, with 10 bases in the middle. Looked up from germline, CDR1 is SGHKS and CDR2 is YYEKEE (reference sequence). The CDR3 length is 15 residues. In nucleotides, the CDR3 is TGTGCCAGCAGCTTCACGACAGCAAACACCGGGGAGCTGTTTTTT. This gives the protein CASSFTTANTGELFF.

In its sample, this clone was seen once. V is TRBV2 and J is TRBJ2-1; TRBD2 matches 7 bases. The CDR3 runs to 14 residues. In germline, CDR1 is SNHLY, CDR2 FYNNEI. CDR3 bases: TGTGCGGGGAGGGGACTCCGAGCGGGCAATGAGCAGTTCTTC. Its protein product is CAGRGLRAGNEQFF. Filled out from reference TRBV2 and TRBJ2-1, the complete variable domain reads EPEVTQTPSHQVTQMGQEVILRCVPISNHLYFYWYRQILGQKVEFLVSFYNNEISEKSEIFDDQFSVERPDGSNFTLKIRSTKLEDSAMYFCAGRGLRAGNEQFFGPGTRLTVL.

V and J are TRBV27 and TRBJ1-2, with 9 bases matching TRBD1. Trimming removed 3 bases from V and 1 base from J; junction bases left unmatched: 3. This CDR3 spans 15 amino acids. Germline CDR1 and CDR2: MNHEY and SMNVEV (reference sequence). As DNA, the CDR3 is TGTGCCAGCAGTTTTGACAGGGGGTTTAACTATGGCTACACCTTC. Residues: CASSFDRGFNYGYTF.

In its sample, this clone was seen many times. This chain links TRBV6-4 with TRBJ2-1, with 9 bases lining up with TRBD2. V lost 0 bases to trimming and J lost 8 bases; unmatched junction nucleotides: 5. Per the germline V gene, CDR1 is MRHNA and CDR2 is SNTAGT. This CDR3 comprises 15 residues. In DNA, the CDR3 is TGTGCCAGCAGTGACTCTAGCGGGAGTGTGGATGAGCAGTTCTTC. Its translation is CASSDSSGSVDEQFF.

Only one count was recorded for this clone. This chain uses TRBV7-6 with TRBJ2-5; 7 bases map to TRBD2. The V segment lost 3 bases and the J segment 5 bases; nucleotides outside the gene matches: 12. The V gene's germline CDR1 is SGHVS and CDR2 FNYEAQ. The CDR3 is made up of 16 amino acids. The CDR3 protein is CASSFTVGGTGETQYF. The CDR3 bases are TGTGCCAGCAGCTTCACCGTGGGAGGGACGGGGGAGACCCAGTACTTC.

The chain recombines TRBV6-6 with TRBJ1-2; 7 bases are shared with TRBD1. Germline V gives CDR1 MNHNY, CDR2 SVGAGI (reference sequence). V lost 5 bases, J lost 8 bases, and 11 bases stayed unmatched. The CDR3 is 14 residues long. The CDR3 DNA reads TGTGCCAGCAGTCCGGATACCCAGGGGGGCGGCTACACCTTC. Its protein product is CASSPDTQGGGYTF.

The rearrangement uses TRBV5-4 and TRBJ2-7, with D perhaps TRBD2 (6 bases). Germline CDR1 and CDR2: SGHNT and YYREEE (reference sequence). The CDR3 contains 16 residues. Trimming took 0 bases from V and 2 from J, leaving 15 bases between them. In DNA, the CDR3 is TGTGCCAGCAGCTTGGTGGGGGGTTCGGCTACCTACGAGCAGTACTTC. Protein sequence: CASSLVGGSATYEQYF.

This clone was observed a single time. The J gene is TRBJ1-2, the V gene TRBV20-1; 7 bases are a match to TRBD1. CDR3 length: 16 amino acids. Germline-derived CDR1 and CDR2 are DFQATT and SNEGSKA (reference sequence). J lost 1 base, V lost 3 bases, and 11 bases had no gene match. The DNA for the CDR3 is TGCAGTGCTAGTAGTTGGAAGGGGGCCAGTAACTATGGCTACACCTTC. It is translated as CSASSWKGASNYGYTF.

This clone was observed once. The V gene is TRBV19, the J gene TRBJ1-5; 8 nucleotides match TRBD1. Germline V lookup: CDR1 LNHDA, CDR2 SQIVND (reference sequence). The J segment lost 5 bases and the V segment lost 1 base, leaving 10 bases of the junction unmatched. This CDR3 has 17 residues. CDR3 nucleotides: TGTGCCAGTAGTATAGCCGGGCGGACAGGGCCATATCAGCCCCAGCATTTT. Its protein product is CASSIAGRTGPYQPQHF.